Below, one T cell receptor beta chain is given with its context. The J segment lost 2 bases and the V segment lost 0 bases, leaving 5 bases of the junction unmatched. The germline CDR1 and CDR2 sequences are SGHRS and YFSETQ. The CDR3 runs to 16 residues. The source of the sample is a study of blood T cell repertoires in COVID-19. Across 24 US areas, participants ranged in age from about 18 to 89 years. Cohorts were based on clinical histories the participants reported. Each exposed participant met a COVID-19 case in the 2 weeks preceding study entry. The authors' processing: Estimated nucleated cell counts came from reference gene primer amplification. Assay: immunoSEQ multiplex PCR; the TCRdb copy retains only in-frame clones and omits some. The V and J calls and clone size come from that table; D and trimming were worked out from the DNA. Here the sample spans about 300,000 clones, just under 90% being singletons.

V is TRBV5-1 and J is TRBJ2-1; TRBD1 matches at 7 bases. The TCR was taken from a woman aged 45-65 years who had been exposed to COVID-19. Sequencing used PBMCs or T cells enriched from blood (not recorded which). The CDR3 nucleotides are TGCGCCAGCAGCTTGGAGCCTGGGACAGCCTACAATGAGCAGTTCTTC. This sequence encodes CASSLEPGTAYNEQFF.